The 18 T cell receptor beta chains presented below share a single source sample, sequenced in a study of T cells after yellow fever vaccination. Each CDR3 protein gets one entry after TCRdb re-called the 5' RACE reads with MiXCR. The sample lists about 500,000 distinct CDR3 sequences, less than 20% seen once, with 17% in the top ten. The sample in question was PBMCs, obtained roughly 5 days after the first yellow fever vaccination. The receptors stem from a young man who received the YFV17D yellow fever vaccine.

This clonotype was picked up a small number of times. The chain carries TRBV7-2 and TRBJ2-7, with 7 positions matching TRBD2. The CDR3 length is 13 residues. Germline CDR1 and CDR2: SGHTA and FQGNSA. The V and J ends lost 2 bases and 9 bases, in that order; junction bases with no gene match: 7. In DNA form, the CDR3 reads TGTGCCAGCAGCTTATCTCAGTTAGCGGGGCAGTACTTC. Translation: CASSLSQLAGQYF.

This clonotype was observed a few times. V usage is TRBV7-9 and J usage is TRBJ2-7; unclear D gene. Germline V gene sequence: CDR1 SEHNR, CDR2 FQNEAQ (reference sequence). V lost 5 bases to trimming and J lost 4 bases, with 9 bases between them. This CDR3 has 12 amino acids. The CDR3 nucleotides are TGTGCCAGCAGCCCCCGACATTACGAGCAGTACTTC. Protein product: CASSPRHYEQYF.

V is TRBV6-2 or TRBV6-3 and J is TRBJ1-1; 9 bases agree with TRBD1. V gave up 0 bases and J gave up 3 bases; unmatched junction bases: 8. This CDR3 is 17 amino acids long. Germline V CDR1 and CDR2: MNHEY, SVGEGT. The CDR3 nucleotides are TGTGCCAGCAGTTACTCGATGGGACAGGGAGAGGACACTGAAGCTTTCTTT. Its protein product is CASSYSMGQGEDTEAFF.

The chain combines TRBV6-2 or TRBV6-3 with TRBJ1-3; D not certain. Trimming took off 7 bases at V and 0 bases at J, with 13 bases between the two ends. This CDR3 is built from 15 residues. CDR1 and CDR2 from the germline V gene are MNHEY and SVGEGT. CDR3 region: CASNPIDTSGNTIYF. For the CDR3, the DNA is TGTGCCAGCAATCCTATAGACACCTCTGGAAACACCATATATTTT.

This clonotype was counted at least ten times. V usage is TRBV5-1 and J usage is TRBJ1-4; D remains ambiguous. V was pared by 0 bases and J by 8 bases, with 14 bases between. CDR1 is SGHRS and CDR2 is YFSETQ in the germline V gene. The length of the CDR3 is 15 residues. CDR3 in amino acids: CASSLGLGEGEKLFF. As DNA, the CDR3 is TGCGCCAGCAGCTTGGGACTAGGAGAGGGAGAAAAACTGTTTTTT. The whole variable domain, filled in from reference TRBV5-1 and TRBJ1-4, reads KAGVTQTPRYLIKTRGQQVTLSCSPISGHRSVSWYQQTPGQGLQFLFEYFSETQRNKGNFPGRFSGRQFSNSRSEMNVSTLELGDSALYLCASSLGLGEGEKLFFGSGTQLSVL.

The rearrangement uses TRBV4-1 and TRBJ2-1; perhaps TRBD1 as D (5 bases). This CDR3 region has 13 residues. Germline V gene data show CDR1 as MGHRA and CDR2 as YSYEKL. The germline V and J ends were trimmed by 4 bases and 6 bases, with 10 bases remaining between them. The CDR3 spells CASSPSRANEQFF. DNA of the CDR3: TGCGCCAGCAGCCCCAGCAGGGCCAATGAGCAGTTCTTC.

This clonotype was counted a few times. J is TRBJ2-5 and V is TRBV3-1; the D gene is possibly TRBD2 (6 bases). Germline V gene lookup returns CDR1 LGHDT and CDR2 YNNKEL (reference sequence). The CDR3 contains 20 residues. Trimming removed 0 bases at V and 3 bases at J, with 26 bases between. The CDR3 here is CASSQDRWVIFGGPKETQYF. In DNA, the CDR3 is TGTGCCAGCAGCCAAGATAGATGGGTTATATTCGGGGGACCCAAAGAGACCCAGTACTTC.

The CDR3 here is CASRETGIGSYNEQFF. DNA for the CDR3: TGTGCCAGCCGAGAGACAGGGATTGGATCCTACAATGAGCAGTTCTTC. The rearrangement uses TRBV6-2 or TRBV6-3 and TRBJ2-1; 7 bases are shared with TRBD1. With 8 bases clipped from V and 1 base from J, the junction kept 11 bases outside the gene matches. The CDR3 spans 16 residues. Per germline, CDR1 MNHEY and CDR2 SVGEGT.

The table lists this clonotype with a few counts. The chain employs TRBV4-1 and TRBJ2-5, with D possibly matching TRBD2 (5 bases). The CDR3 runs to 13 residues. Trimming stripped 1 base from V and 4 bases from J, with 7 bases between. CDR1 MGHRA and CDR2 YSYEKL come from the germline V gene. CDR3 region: CASSQVGVETQYF. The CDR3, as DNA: TGCGCCAGCAGCCAAGTCGGGGTAGAGACCCAGTACTTC.

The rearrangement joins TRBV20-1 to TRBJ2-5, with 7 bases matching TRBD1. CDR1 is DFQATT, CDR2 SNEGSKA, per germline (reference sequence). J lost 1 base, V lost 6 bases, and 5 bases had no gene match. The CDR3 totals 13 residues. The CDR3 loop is CSATGDTQETQYF. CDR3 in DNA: TGCAGTGCAACAGGGGACACCCAAGAGACCCAGTACTTC.

The CDR3 DNA follows: TGTGCCAGCAGTGAAGAAGGGGATTCACCCCTCCACTTT. Translating it yields CASSEEGDSPLHF. The chain is built from TRBV6-1 and TRBJ1-6; tentatively, D is TRBD1 (5 bases). The CDR3 covers 13 residues. Germline lookup yields CDR1 MNHNS and CDR2 SASEGT. Trimming removed 1 base at V and 8 bases at J, with 6 bases between.

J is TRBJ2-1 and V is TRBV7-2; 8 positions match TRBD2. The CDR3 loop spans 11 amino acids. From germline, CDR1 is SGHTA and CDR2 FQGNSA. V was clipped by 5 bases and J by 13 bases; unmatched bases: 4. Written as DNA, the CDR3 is TGTGCCAGCAGCCCGGCGGGGGGTCAGTTCTTC. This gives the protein CASSPAGGQFF. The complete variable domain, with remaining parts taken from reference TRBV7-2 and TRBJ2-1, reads GAGVSQSPSNKVTEKGKDVELRCDPISGHTALYWYRQSLGQGLEFLIYFQGNSAPDKSGLPSDRFSAERTGGSVSTLTIQRTQQEDSAVYLCASSPAGGQFFGPGTRLTVL.

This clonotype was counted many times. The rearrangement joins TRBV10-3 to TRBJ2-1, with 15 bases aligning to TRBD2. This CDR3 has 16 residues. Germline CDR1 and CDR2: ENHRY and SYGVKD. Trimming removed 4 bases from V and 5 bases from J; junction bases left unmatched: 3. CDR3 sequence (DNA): TGTGCCATCAGTGCTAGGACTAGCGGGGGGGACAATGAGCAGTTCTTC. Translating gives CAISARTSGGDNEQFF.

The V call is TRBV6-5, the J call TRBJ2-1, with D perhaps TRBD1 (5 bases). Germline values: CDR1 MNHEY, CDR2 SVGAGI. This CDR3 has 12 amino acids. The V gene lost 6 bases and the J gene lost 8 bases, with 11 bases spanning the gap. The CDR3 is CASSLGHDEQFF. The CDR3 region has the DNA TGTGCCAGCAGCCTCGGACACGATGAGCAGTTCTTC.

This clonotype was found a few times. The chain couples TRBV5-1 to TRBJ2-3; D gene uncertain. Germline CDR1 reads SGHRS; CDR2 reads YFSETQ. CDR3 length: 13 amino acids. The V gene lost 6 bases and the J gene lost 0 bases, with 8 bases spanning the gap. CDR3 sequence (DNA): TGCGCCAGCACGTTTGAGAGCACAGATACGCAGTATTTT. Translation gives CASTFESTDTQYF.

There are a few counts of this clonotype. The DNA of the CDR3 is TGTGCCAGCAGTTTAGCGCAGGGGGGTGCAGGGAACATTCAGTACTTC. Protein: CASSLAQGGAGNIQYF. The chain uses TRBV12-3 or TRBV12-4 and TRBJ2-4, with D tentatively TRBD1 (7 bases). Trimming took 0 bases from V and 7 from J, leaving 16 bases between them. This CDR3 has 16 residues.

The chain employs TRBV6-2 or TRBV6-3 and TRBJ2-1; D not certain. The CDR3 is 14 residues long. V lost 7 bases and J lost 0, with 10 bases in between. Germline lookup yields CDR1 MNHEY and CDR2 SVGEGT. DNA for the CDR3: TGTGCCAGCACCCGTCCGAGCTCCTACAATGAGCAGTTCTTC. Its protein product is CASTRPSSYNEQFF.

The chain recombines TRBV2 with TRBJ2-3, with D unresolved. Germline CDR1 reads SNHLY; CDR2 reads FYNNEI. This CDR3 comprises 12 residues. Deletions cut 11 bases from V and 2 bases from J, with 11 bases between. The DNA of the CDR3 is TGTGCCGGTGGCTATTCCACAGATACGCAGTATTTT. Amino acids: CAGGYSTDTQYF.